The 9 T cell receptor beta chains presented below share a single source sample, sequenced in a study of low-dose radiotherapy and immunotherapy resistance in tumors. As to time point: before trial treatment. First-strand cDNA used TRAV- and TRBV-specific primers, covering alpha and beta chains. With a V-primer adapter and a constant-region primer, TCRs were amplified for about 20 PCR cycles. TCRdb re-analysed the reads in MiXCR, keeping a single row per CDR3 protein. The table lists over 55,000 distinct CDR3 sequences, around 32% of them singletons, with roughly 11% in the top ten. Sequenced material: PBMCs, taken before treatment. These receptors came from a female donor with ovarian cancer.

In this sample, this clonotype turned up many times. The chain is built from TRBV20-1 and TRBJ1-5; 7 bases line up with TRBD1. The CDR3 spans 16 residues. V trimming: 2 bases; J trimming: 1 base; junction bases outside the gene matches: 8. The germline V gene has CDR1 DFQATT and CDR2 SNEGSKA (reference sequence). CDR3 amino acids: CSARYSRGLSNQPQHF. CDR3 nucleotides: TGCAGTGCTAGATATTCCAGGGGGTTAAGCAATCAGCCCCAGCATTTT.

This clonotype was counted many times. The V call is TRBV6-1, the J call TRBJ2-2; TRBD1 agrees at 8 bases. V gave up 6 bases and J gave up 4 bases; unmatched junction bases: 10. The CDR3 is 16 residues long. The germline CDR1 and CDR2 sequences are MNHNS and SASEGT. CDR3 sequence (DNA): TGTGCCAGCAGCCCCCCCGGACAGGGATTCACCGGGGAGCTGTTTTTT. This codes for CASSPPGQGFTGELFF.

This clonotype was detected ten times or more. The chain recombines TRBV5-6 with TRBJ2-5; D not resolved. CDR3 length equals 13 residues. The germline gives CDR1 SGHDT, CDR2 YYEEEE. Trimming left V 0 bases short and J 4 bases short, with 7 bases between. DNA of the CDR3: TGTGCCAGCAGCTTGGAGCCCCGAGAGACCCAGTACTTC. Residues: CASSLEPRETQYF.

The table lists this clonotype with many counts. The chain joins TRBV6-5 to TRBJ2-7; D might be TRBD1 or TRBD2, each matching 5 bases. Germline V CDR1 and CDR2: MNHEY, SVGAGI. V was shortened by 6 bases and J by 2 bases, with 11 bases between the two germline ends. This CDR3 contains 13 residues. CDR3 nucleotides: TGTGCCAGCAGGGGGACGGCAGCCTACGAGCAGTACTTC. It yields the protein CASRGTAAYEQYF.

In DNA form, the CDR3 reads TGCGCCAGCAGCCAGGCGGACAGGCGAGGGGGCACTGAAGCTTTCTTT. This gives the protein CASSQADRRGGTEAFF. V is TRBV4-3 and J is TRBJ1-1, with TRBD1 matching over 7 bases. This CDR3 region has 16 residues. The germline gives CDR1 LGHNA, CDR2 YSLEER. The V and J ends lost 3 bases and 4 bases, in that order; junction bases with no gene match: 11.

This clonotype was seen ten or more times. The chain carries TRBV5-1 and TRBJ2-1; 9 nucleotides match TRBD2. Trimming took 3 bases from V and 0 from J; bases not matched to a gene: 1. Germline values: CDR1 SGHRS, CDR2 YFSETQ. The CDR3 loop spans 15 amino acids. CDR3 sequence (DNA): TGCGCCAGCAGCTATAGCGGGAGCTCCTACAATGAGCAGTTCTTC. It encodes CASSYSGSSYNEQFF.

This chain links TRBV20-1 with TRBJ1-5; 8 bases line up with TRBD1. CDR3 length: 15 amino acids. The V gene end was trimmed by 3 bases and the J gene end by 2 bases; junction bases not matched to a gene: 6. Germline CDR1 reads DFQATT; CDR2 reads SNEGSKA (reference sequence). The CDR3 loop reads CSASLGQAGNQPQHF. CDR3 sequence (DNA): TGCAGTGCTAGTTTGGGACAGGCCGGCAATCAGCCCCAGCATTTT.

About this clonotype: This likely came from a read error, as a far larger clone is one base away. The J gene is TRBJ2-1, the V gene TRBV5-4; TRBD1 aligns across 9 bases. CDR1 and CDR2 (germline): SGHNT, YYREEE (reference sequence). The CDR3 has 15 amino acids. The ends lost 0 bases at V and 10 bases at J; junction bases unmatched: 8. CDR3 amino acids: CASSLGQGGSYEQFF. For the CDR3, the DNA is TGTGCCAGCAGCTTGGGACAGGGGGGCTCCTACGAGCAGTTCTTC. The whole variable domain, filled in from reference TRBV5-4 and TRBJ2-1, reads ETGVTQSPTHLIKTRGQQVTLRCSSQSGHNTVSWYQQALGQGPQFIFQYYREEENGRGNFPPRFSGLQFPNYSSELNVNALELDDSALYLCASSLGQGGSYEQFFGPGTRLTVL.

In regard to this clonotype: The CDR3 does not close with the conserved phenylalanine or tryptophan, likely indicating a read error. The rearrangement links TRBV2 to TRBJ1-2; D remains unclear. V gave up 4 bases and J gave up 7 bases, with 10 bases separating them. CDR1 and CDR2 (germline): SNHLY, FYNNEI. The CDR3 contains 12 residues. The CDR3 sequence: CASSGKPPGYTI. DNA of the CDR3: TGTGCCAGCAGTGGTAAGCCCCCTGGCTACACCATC.